One sample yielded the 20 T cell receptor beta chains listed below, sequenced in a study of T cells in Graves' hyperthyroidism and ophthalmopathy. What was amplified from RNA transcripts were TCR beta CDR3 regions. During a first-round RT-PCR of the TCR CDR3, the HTBI primer set was used. TCRdb called the multiplex PCR reads again in MiXCR, with one record for every CDR3 protein. The sample consists of fewer than 500,000 distinct CDR3 sequences, approximately 13% of them appearing once. Input material: blood. Receptors originate from a man aged 25 to 40 with Graves' hyperthyroidism that later progressed to Graves' ophthalmopathy.

CDR3 DNA sequence: TGTGCCAGCTCACCACCGAGTGTGGACAGGGCTGGCTACACCTTC. Encoded protein: CASSPPSVDRAGYTF. The V gene is TRBV18, the J gene TRBJ1-2; the match to TRBD1 covers 8 bases. The V and J ends lost 0 bases and 7 bases, in that order; junction bases with no gene match: 7. Germline V lookup: CDR1 KGHSH, CDR2 LQKENI. The CDR3 is 15 residues long.

J is TRBJ2-1 and V is TRBV4-1; 10 bases line up with TRBD2. CDR3 length: 18 residues. The ends lost 1 base at V and 7 bases at J; junction bases unmatched: 13. The V gene's germline CDR1 is MGHRA and CDR2 YSYEKL. CDR3 sequence: CASSQAEELAGAWNEQFF. Written as DNA, the CDR3 is TGCGCCAGCAGCCAAGCCGAGGAGCTAGCGGGGGCTTGGAATGAGCAGTTCTTC.

As to this clonotype: A much larger clone sits a single nucleotide away, making a read error possible. V is TRBV2 and J is TRBJ1-1, with a tentative D call TRBD1 (5 bases). The CDR3 is made up of 15 amino acids. Germline CDR1 is SNHLY and CDR2 is FYNNEI. Here the CDR3 reads CASDLGAGYNTGAFF. The CDR3 nucleotides read TGTGCCAGTGATCTAGGGGCAGGGTATAACACTGGAGCTTTCTTT. Looking up the rest from reference TRBV2 and TRBJ1-1 gives the full variable domain: EPEVTQTPSHQVTQMGQEVILRCVPISNHLYFYWYRQILGQKVEFLVSFYNNEISEKSEIFDDQFSVERPDGSNFTLKIRSTKLEDSAMYFCASDLGAGYNTGAFFGQGTRLTVV.

This clonotype was found a few times. The chain employs TRBV9 and TRBJ2-5, with D perhaps matching TRBD1 (6 bases). CDR1 is SGDLS, CDR2 YYNGEE, per germline. The V end was cut by 3 bases, the J end by 4 bases, with 22 bases between. The CDR3 has 17 residues. Written as DNA, the CDR3 is TGTGCCAGCAGCGGTCCACAGGGTTTAGTGGATGGAGAGACCCAGTACTTC. Translation: CASSGPQGLVDGETQYF.

This clonotype was found many times. The chain carries TRBV7-9 and TRBJ2-2; D not certain. The V end was cut by 2 bases, the J end by 5 bases, with 12 bases between. The V gene's germline CDR1 is SEHNR and CDR2 FQNEAQ (reference sequence). The CDR3 length is 15 residues. The CDR3 reads CASSLLGVGTGELFF. CDR3 in DNA: TGTGCCAGCAGCTTACTGGGCGTGGGGACCGGGGAGCTGTTTTTT. Variable domain in full (rest from reference TRBV7-9 and TRBJ2-2): DTGVSQNPRHKITKRGQNVTFRCDPISEHNRLYWYRQTLGQGPEFLTYFQNEAQLEKSRLLSDRFSAERPKGSFSTLEIQRTEQGDSAMYLCASSLLGVGTGELFFGEGSRLTVL.

This clonotype has ten or more counts. The chain is built from TRBV5-6 and TRBJ2-7; the D is unclear. The CDR3 loop spans 13 amino acids. Germline V gene data show CDR1 as SGHDT and CDR2 as YYEEEE. Trimming removed 0 bases at V and 3 bases at J, with 7 bases between. CDR3 nucleotides: TGTGCCAGCAGCTTGGACTTAAACTACGAGCAGTACTTC. This sequence encodes CASSLDLNYEQYF.

This clonotype was counted many times. The rearrangement joins TRBV9 to TRBJ2-7; tentatively, D is TRBD1 or TRBD2 (5 bases each). The CDR3 totals 15 residues. The germline gives CDR1 SGDLS, CDR2 YYNGEE. V lost 0 bases and J lost 3, with 13 bases in between. The CDR3 nucleotides read TGTGCCAGCAGCGTAGATGGGGGATCAGACTACGAGCAGTACTTC. Protein product: CASSVDGGSDYEQYF. The full variable domain, its missing parts supplied by reference TRBV9 and TRBJ2-7, is DSGVTQTPKHLITATGQRVTLRCSPRSGDLSVYWYQQSLDQGLQFLIQYYNGEERAKGNILERFSAQQFPDLHSELNLSSLELGDSALYFCASSVDGGSDYEQYFGPGTRLTVT.

In this sample, this clonotype turned up many times. The gene calls are TRBV6-6 and TRBJ1-3; maybe TRBD1 (5 bases). The CDR3 consists of 17 residues. V gave up 0 bases and J gave up 0 bases, with 12 bases separating them. Germline-derived CDR1 and CDR2 are MNHNY and SVGAGI (reference sequence). The CDR3 nucleotides are TGTGCCAGCAGTTACTCGACAGAATTGAGCTCTGGAAACACCATATATTTT. This codes for CASSYSTELSSGNTIYF.

Concerning this clonotype: A much larger clone lies a single base off, so this may be a read error. The V call is TRBV30, the J call TRBJ2-7; D is unclear. Germline-derived CDR1 and CDR2 are GTSNPN and SVGIG (reference sequence). CDR3 length: 12 residues. The ends were cut back, 5 bases at V and 4 bases at J, with 12 bases in the middle. CDR3 nucleotide sequence: TGTGCCTGGTCTGGGTCAGTTTACGAGCAGTACTTC. Amino acid sequence: CAWSGSVYEQYF.

This sequence joins TRBV9 and TRBJ2-1, with TRBD2 as a possible D gene (5 bases). Deletions cut 0 bases from V and 5 bases from J, with 15 bases between. The CDR3 runs 16 residues. Germline-derived CDR1 and CDR2 are SGDLS and YYNGEE. The CDR3, as DNA: TGTGCCAGCAGCGTAGCCGGAGGTGACTTCGACAATGAGCAGTTCTTC. Its translation is CASSVAGGDFDNEQFF.

This clonotype was detected ten times or more. CDR3 DNA sequence: TGTGCCTGGAGCCCCGGAGGTGGCTACACCTTC. Its translation is CAWSPGGGYTF. The gene calls are TRBV30 and TRBJ1-2, with D hard to call. Deletions cut 3 bases from V and 7 bases from J, with 9 bases between. The CDR3 totals 11 residues. Germline V lookup: CDR1 GTSNPN, CDR2 SVGIG (reference sequence). The variable domain in full, with the rest retrieved from reference TRBV30 and TRBJ1-2, is SQTIHQWPATLVQPVGSPLSLECTVEGTSNPNLYWYRQAAGRGLQLLFYSVGIGQISSEVPQNLSASRPQDRQFILSSKKLLLSDSGFYLCAWSPGGGYTFGSGTRLTVV.

This clonotype was seen a handful of times. This could be a read error, since a much larger clone is one nucleotide away. CDR3: CASSWAGDAGYNSPLHF. The CDR3 nucleotides are TGTGCCAGCAGCTGGGCTGGGGACGCAGGTTATAATTCACCCCTCCACTTT. The rearrangement joins TRBV28 to TRBJ1-6, with D tentatively TRBD1 (5 bases). V was cut by 6 bases and J by 4 bases, with 19 bases left in between. This CDR3 has 17 amino acids. CDR1 and CDR2 from the germline V gene are MDHEN and SYDVKM.

J is TRBJ2-3 and V is TRBV20-1; D is ambiguous. The CDR3 sequence is 11 residues long. The ends were cut back, 6 bases at V and 4 bases at J, with 8 bases in the middle. Germline CDR1 DFQATT, CDR2 SNEGSKA (reference sequence). CDR3 coding DNA: TGCAGTGCCCGACACGCAGATACGCAGTATTTT. Encoded protein: CSARHADTQYF.

In the case of this clonotype: A much larger clone lies a single base off, so this may be a read error. The chain employs TRBV5-1 and TRBJ2-7, with 9 positions matching TRBD1. CDR3 length equals 14 residues. Germline loops: CDR1 SGHRS, CDR2 YFSETQ. The CDR3 region has the DNA TGCGCCAGCAGAGGGACAGGGCGGTATTACGATCAGTACTTC. This encodes CASRGTGRYYDQYF.

A remark on this clonotype: The CDR3 end shows no conserved phenylalanine or tryptophan, and so a read error is likely. V and J are TRBV7-2 and TRBJ1-2, with no clear D. Trimming removed 6 bases at V and 5 bases at J, with 19 bases between. There are 15 residues in the CDR3. Germline CDR1 reads SGHTA; CDR2 reads FQGNSA. The CDR3 loop is CASSPPEVLIYGYTS. Written as DNA, the CDR3 is TGTGCCAGCAGTCCCCCGGAGGTTTTGATTTATGGCTACACCTCC.

In this sample, this clonotype turned up many times. This sequence joins TRBV5-1 and TRBJ2-3; weak D call: TRBD1 (6 bases). With 4 bases removed from V and 4 bases from J, the gap between germline ends came to 16 bases. This CDR3 contains 15 residues. Germline assignment: CDR1 SGHRS and CDR2 YFSETQ. In nucleotides, the CDR3 is TGCGCCAGCAGCAAAGGAGGTGGGGGCGCAGATACGCAGTATTTT. It specifies CASSKGGGGADTQYF.

This rearrangement joins TRBV28 to TRBJ2-5, with 7 bases matching TRBD1. The J segment lost 2 bases and the V segment lost 4 bases, leaving 7 bases of the junction unmatched. The CDR3 runs 15 residues. CDR1 MDHEN and CDR2 SYDVKM come from the germline V gene. The CDR3 DNA reads TGTGCCAGCAGTTCCGGGACAGCTTTACAAGAGACCCAGTACTTC. This codes for CASSSGTALQETQYF.

V gene TRBV6-6 combines with J gene TRBJ2-3; D ambiguous. Germline V gene data show CDR1 as MNHNY and CDR2 as SVGAGI (reference sequence). V lost 0 bases to trimming and J lost 3 bases, with 10 bases between them. CDR3 size: 15 residues. The CDR3 region is CASSYSGTPTDTQYF. The CDR3 DNA follows: TGTGCCAGCAGTTACTCAGGTACTCCGACAGATACGCAGTATTTT.

This clonotype has just a few counts. The rearrangement uses TRBV3-1 and TRBJ1-5; 7 bases align to TRBD1. V lost 0 bases and J lost 9; bases outside the gene matches: 11. The germline gives CDR1 LGHDT, CDR2 YNNKEL (reference sequence). The CDR3 totals 16 residues. The DNA for the CDR3 is TGTGCCAGCAGCCAAGATGCGGGGGGTGGGACAGCGCCCCAGCATTTT. Its translation: CASSQDAGGGTAPQHF.

The sample holds many counts of this clonotype. The chain is built from TRBV7-2 and TRBJ2-7; tentative D call: TRBD2 (6 bases). The V end lost 0 bases, the J end lost 5 bases, and 20 bases lay between the germline ends. The germline CDR1 and CDR2 sequences are SGHTA and FQGNSA. This CDR3 has 17 amino acids. CDR3: CASSLAPGTRATNEQYF. The CDR3 nucleotides read TGTGCCAGCAGCTTAGCGCCGGGGACTCGTGCGACCAACGAGCAGTACTTC.